This T cell receptor (beta chain) appears in the sequencing data of a study of blood T cell repertoires in COVID-19. Looking at the study overall: T cells, B-cell-depleted T cells, or PBMCs provided the cDNA or gDNA that served as material.

In the authors' methods: Amplification of reference gene primers was used by the study to estimate nucleated cell counts. Here immunoSEQ multiplex PCR was the method, and the copy in TCRdb shows in-frame clones only, minus some. That table supplies the V and J calls and clone size; D and trimming were determined from the DNA. This sample yields approximately 300,000 clones, of which around 88% are seen a single time; around 0.84% belongs to the top ten. The CDR3 runs 15 residues. Germline CDR1 reads SEHNR; CDR2 reads FQNEAQ (reference sequence). Trimming at V came to 5 bases and at J to 7 bases, leaving 11 bases not matched to a gene.

The chain has TRBV7-9 and TRBJ1-2; 9 bases are shared with TRBD1. The sequence was obtained from a man aged 30 to 39 with acute or convalescent COVID-19. The specimen was peripheral blood. The CDR3 sequence is CASSISSEDRGGYTF. In DNA form, the CDR3 reads TGTGCCAGCAGCATCTCTTCGGAGGACAGGGGTGGCTACACCTTC. Filled out from reference TRBV7-9 and TRBJ1-2, the complete variable domain reads DTGVSQNPRHKITKRGQNVTFRCDPISEHNRLYWYRQTLGQGPEFLTYFQNEAQLEKSRLLSDRFSAERPKGSFSTLEIQRTEQGDSAMYLCASSISSEDRGGYTFGSGTRLTVV.